This T cell receptor (beta chain) emerged from a study of blood T cell repertoires in COVID-19. TCRdb's table, derived via immunoSEQ multiplex PCR, lists solely in-frame clones and lacks some. The sample lists fewer than 150,000 clones, about 80% seen once, with around 8% in the top ten. CDR1 is SNHLY, CDR2 FYNNEI, per germline. This CDR3 spans 14 amino acids. V shed 6 bases and J shed 7 bases, with 13 bases lying between them. This clonotype originated in a woman in her thirties or forties with acute or convalescent COVID-19. Sequencing was carried out using peripheral blood. This chain uses TRBV2 with TRBJ1-6; D is unresolved. The CDR3 nucleotides are TGTGCCAGCAGCCCAAACCTTCGGAATTCACCCCTCCACTTT. Encoded protein: CASSPNLRNSPLHF. The entire variable domain, with the rest obtained from reference TRBV2 and TRBJ1-6, is as follows: EPEVTQTPSHQVTQMGQEVILRCVPISNHLYFYWYRQILGQKVEFLVSFYNNEISEKSEIFDDQFSVERPDGSNFTLKIRSTKLEDSAMYFCASSPNLRNSPLHFGNGTRLTVT.